This TCR beta chain was recorded in a study of blood T cell repertoires in COVID-19. Turning to the study itself: The study drew acute and convalescent COVID-19 samples from the United States, Italy and Spain. T cells, B-cell-depleted T cells, or PBMCs supplied cDNA or gDNA.

Clones were read by immunoSEQ multiplex PCR, and TCRdb kept only the in-frame ones, dropping some. This table has about 290,000 clones, approximately 88% appearing once. The CDR3 contains 16 residues. With 3 bases clipped from V and 3 bases from J, the junction kept 8 bases outside the gene matches. Germline assignment: CDR1 SGHNT and CDR2 YYREEE (reference sequence). Everyone who took part was 18 to 89 years old, and they came from 24 US areas. Cohort 3 recovered donors had two negative PCRs, clearance, or symptom resolution. The V call is TRBV5-4, the J call TRBJ2-5, with TRBD1 matching 10 bases. Sample: PBMCs or T cells enriched from blood (not recorded which). The clonotype was recovered from a woman aged 35 to 49 who had recovered from COVID-19. This chain's CDR3 is CASSYVRTGGKETQYF. Here the CDR3 DNA reads TGTGCCAGCAGCTACGTAAGGACAGGGGGAAAAGAGACCCAGTACTTC.